This T cell receptor (beta chain) was sequenced during a study of cytomegalovirus exposure and HLA in healthy donors. Whole-study findings and limits: In most subjects, TCR beta sequences reportedly gave accurate predictions of HLA-A and HLA-B alleles. Most TCR beta V segments were productive about 87% or about 30% of the time in an earlier analysis. Reports indicated that the classifier achieved high specificity and sensitivity in diagnosing cytomegalovirus status.

Remarks on this clone: Its antigen remains unknown.

Amplification used 60 Vbeta primers and 13 Jbeta primers. Some clones are missing from TCRdb's copy, which holds only in-frame ones; the method was immunoSEQ multiplex PCR. The sample holds about 97,000 clones, less than 85% seen once. Per germline, CDR1 LGHNA and CDR2 YSLEER. The V segment lost 5 bases and the J segment 0 bases; nucleotides outside the gene matches: 11. The CDR3 totals 17 residues. The sequence came from a middle-aged man in good health and CMV-seronegative. The specimen was PBMCs. The chain recombines TRBV4-3 with TRBJ1-2; 8 nucleotides agree with TRBD1. CDR3 nucleotide sequence: TGCGCCAGCAGCTCTAGGACAGGGTACGTGGCTAACTATGGCTACACCTTC. Amino acid sequence: CASSSRTGYVANYGYTF.